The clone carrying this T cell receptor (beta chain) was observed a few times. The antigen is undetermined. CDR1 is MNHEY and CDR2 is SVGAGI in the germline V gene. The CDR3 contains 10 residues. V was cut by 8 bases and J by 7 bases, with 8 bases left in between. The sample is drawn from a study of T-cell reconstitution after alpha-beta-depleted transplantation in children. Unique molecular identifiers were used to barcode this TCRbeta library. One entry per CDR3 protein results from TCRdb running MiXCR on the PCR reads. This sample has 45,000 to 60,000 distinct CDR3 sequences, with 52% found just once. Findings and caveats of the study: Several patients had high TCRbeta diversity at day 60; it came from surviving recipient T cells and thymic progenitors. T-cell counts and diversity at one year following transplant were attributed mainly to newly produced T cells. Several hundred graft clones that had expanded were reportedly the source of alpha-beta T cells about two months after transplant.

V usage is TRBV6-5 and J usage is TRBJ1-2; D perhaps matches TRBD1 (5 bases). The specimen was peripheral blood, collected before TCRalphabeta/CD19-depleted stem cell transplant. The receptor's source is a boy in the first two years of life with SCID, due to receive a stem cell transplant. DNA of the CDR3: TGTGCCAGCTCCAGGGCTGGCTACACCTTC. It codes for CASSRAGYTF.